This T cell receptor (beta chain) was sequenced during a study of shared T cell receptors in the human thymus. Germline trimming cut 6 bases from V and 9 bases from J; bases unmatched to any gene: 9. CDR1 MDHEN and CDR2 SYDVKM come from the germline V gene. This CDR3 spans 14 amino acids. Profiled with immunoSEQ multiplex PCR; TCRdb holds only in-frame clones, not every one. The table lists about 660,000 clones, about 89% of them singletons. The same sample was also used in a study of human thymus T cells. That work adds: Donors were healthy Finnish infants having corrective surgery for congenital heart defects. Surgeons resected thymus tissue during corrective heart surgery. The authors found apparently biased V and J gene usage in thymic and blood repertoires. What related research reported was that thymic repertoires overlapped highly among unrelated individuals.

J is TRBJ2-1 and V is TRBV28, with 9 bases lining up with TRBD1. Sequencing used thymocytes. The receptor was isolated from a boy younger than two with a congenital heart defect. The CDR3 DNA follows: TGTGCCAGCAGCCCCCGGGACAGGGCTACTGAGCAGTTCTTC. Encoded protein: CASSPRDRATEQFF.